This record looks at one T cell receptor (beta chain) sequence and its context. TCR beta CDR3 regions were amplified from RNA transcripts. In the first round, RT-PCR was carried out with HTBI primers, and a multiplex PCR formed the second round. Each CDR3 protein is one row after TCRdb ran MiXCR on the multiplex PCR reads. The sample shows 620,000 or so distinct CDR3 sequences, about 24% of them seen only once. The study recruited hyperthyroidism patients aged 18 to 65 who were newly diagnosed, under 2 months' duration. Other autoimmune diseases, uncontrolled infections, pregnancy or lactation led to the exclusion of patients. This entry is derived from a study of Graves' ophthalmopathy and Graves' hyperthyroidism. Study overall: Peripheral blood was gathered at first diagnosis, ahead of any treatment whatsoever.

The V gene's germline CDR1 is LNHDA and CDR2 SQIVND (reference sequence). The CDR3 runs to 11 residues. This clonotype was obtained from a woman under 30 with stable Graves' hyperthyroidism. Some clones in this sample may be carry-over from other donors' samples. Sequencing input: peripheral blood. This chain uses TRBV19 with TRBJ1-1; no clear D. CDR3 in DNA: TGTGCAAGTTGCAGTTCTGCTGAAGCTTTCTTT. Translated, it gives CASCSSAEAFF. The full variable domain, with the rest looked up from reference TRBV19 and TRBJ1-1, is DGGITQSPKYLFRKEGQNVTLSCEQNLNHDAMYWYRQDPGQGLRLIYYSQIVNDFQKGDIAEGYSVSREKKESFPLTVTSAQKNPTAFYLCASCSSAEAFFGQGTRLTVV.